The 16 T cell receptor beta chains presented below share a single source sample, sequenced in a study of T cells after somatic rescue of genetic block. Here immunoSEQ multiplex PCR was the method, and the copy in TCRdb shows in-frame clones only, minus some. This sample has about 88,000 clones; 80% to 90% occur once, and the top ten carry roughly 1.5%. Sequencing input: peripheral blood mononuclear cells (PBMCs). These receptors all stem from a woman younger than 30.

The chain carries TRBV5-1 and TRBJ1-3, with 7 bases that match TRBD1. The germline V gene has CDR1 SGHRS and CDR2 YFSETQ. J gave up 4 bases and V 0 bases, and 10 bases lay outside the gene matches. The CDR3 covers 17 residues. The DNA for the CDR3 is TGCGCCAGCAGCTTGGCCCCGACAGGGTCGGGAGGAAACACCATATATTTT. It codes for CASSLAPTGSGGNTIYF.

The V and J genes are TRBV19 and TRBJ2-1; the D gene could be TRBD1 or TRBD2 (5 bases each). V shed 4 bases and J shed 9 bases, with 10 bases lying between them. CDR3 length: 12 amino acids. Germline loops: CDR1 LNHDA, CDR2 SQIVND (reference sequence). In nucleotides, the CDR3 is TGTGCCAGTAGTAAACGGGACCTTGAGCAGTTCTTC. This sequence encodes CASSKRDLEQFF.

The rearrangement joins TRBV6-1 to TRBJ1-5, with a weak D call TRBD1 (5 bases). The germline V gene has CDR1 MNHNS and CDR2 SASEGT. The CDR3 consists of 14 residues. The V end lost 3 bases, the J end lost 4 bases, and 10 bases lay between the germline ends. As DNA, the CDR3 is TGTGCCAGCAGTGATGGGGGGGAGAATCAGCCCCAGCATTTT. Translated: CASSDGGENQPQHF.

V usage is TRBV6-4 and J usage is TRBJ1-5; D uncertain. Germline V gene data show CDR1 as MRHNA and CDR2 as SNTAGT. V was pared by 8 bases and J by 7 bases, with 0 bases between. The CDR3 has 8 amino acids. The CDR3 coding sequence is TGTGCCAGCCAGCCCCAGCATTTT. This translates into CASQPQHF.

The chain uses TRBV5-4 and TRBJ2-7; D may match TRBD1 or TRBD2 (5 bases each). CDR1 is SGHNT, CDR2 YYREEE, per germline (reference sequence). There are 13 residues in the CDR3. Trimming took off 4 bases at V and 6 bases at J, with 14 bases between the two ends. For the CDR3, the DNA is TGTGCCAGCAGCCAAGCAGGGACGGGCGAGCAGTACTTC. This gives the protein CASSQAGTGEQYF.

The rearrangement joins TRBV9 to TRBJ2-1; TRBD2 matches 9 bases. V gave up 2 bases and J gave up 8 bases; unmatched junction bases: 11. The CDR3 covers 16 residues. Germline-derived CDR1 and CDR2 are SGDLS and YYNGEE. Here the CDR3 reads CASSVGAGGPMDEQFF. The CDR3 coding sequence is TGTGCCAGCAGCGTCGGCGCGGGAGGGCCGATGGATGAGCAGTTCTTC.

The genes are TRBV28 and TRBJ2-3, with 10 nucleotides matching TRBD2. CDR3 length: 15 residues. The V gene end was trimmed by 6 bases and the J gene end by 2 bases; junction bases not matched to a gene: 5. Germline assignment: CDR1 MDHEN and CDR2 SYDVKM. CDR3 residues: CASSPGLAATDTQYF. CDR3 in DNA: TGTGCCAGCAGCCCCGGACTAGCGGCCACAGATACGCAGTATTTT.

This clone was picked up one time. The chain recombines TRBV5-1 with TRBJ2-2, with no clear D. Germline lookup yields CDR1 SGHRS and CDR2 YFSETQ. This CDR3 region has 20 residues. V lost 2 bases and J lost 0, with 23 bases in between. The CDR3 DNA reads TGCGCCAGCAGCTTAAACGCTAGGGATGCTCCACCCCCGAACACCGGGGAGCTGTTTTTT. Protein: CASSLNARDAPPPNTGELFF.

This clone was recorded once. The chain has TRBV19 and TRBJ2-3; the D call may be TRBD1 or TRBD2 (5 bases each). The CDR3 length is 15 residues. Trimming removed 5 bases from V and 1 base from J, with 13 bases in between. The germline gives CDR1 LNHDA, CDR2 SQIVND (reference sequence). CDR3 in amino acids: CASSSSGTRTDTQYF. In nucleotides, the CDR3 is TGTGCCAGTAGTTCATCCGGGACCCGCACAGATACGCAGTATTTT. Full variable domain (outside the CDR3, taken from reference TRBV19 and TRBJ2-3): DGGITQSPKYLFRKEGQNVTLSCEQNLNHDAMYWYRQDPGQGLRLIYYSQIVNDFQKGDIAEGYSVSREKKESFPLTVTSAQKNPTAFYLCASSSSGTRTDTQYFGPGTRLTVL.

In this sample, this clone turned up a few times. The V gene is TRBV2, the J gene TRBJ1-5; no clear D. V was pared by 10 bases and J by 2 bases, with 9 bases between. This CDR3 region has 12 residues. Looked up from germline, CDR1 is SNHLY and CDR2 is FYNNEI. CDR3 in DNA: TGTGCCAACAACGACGGCAATCAGCCCCAGCATTTT. Amino acid sequence: CANNDGNQPQHF.

The chain combines TRBV7-9 with TRBJ1-1; D is ambiguous. Per germline, CDR1 SEHNR and CDR2 FQNEAQ (reference sequence). The CDR3 is 11 amino acids. V lost 2 bases and J 6 bases, leaving 4 bases between the germline ends. DNA for the CDR3: TGTGCCAGCAGCTTACTCTCTGAAGCTTTCTTT. This gives the protein CASSLLSEAFF.

This chain uses TRBV2 with TRBJ1-1; 7 nucleotides line up with TRBD1. The CDR3 runs 16 residues. Germline trimming cut 6 bases from V and 3 bases from J; bases unmatched to any gene: 13. From germline, CDR1 is SNHLY and CDR2 FYNNEI. CDR3 coding DNA: TGTGCCAGCAGACCTATTCCGGACAGGATTGACACTGAAGCTTTCTTT. Its protein product is CASRPIPDRIDTEAFF.

The J gene is TRBJ2-1, the V gene TRBV6-4; TRBD1 matches 7 bases. CDR3 length equals 13 residues. The J segment lost 6 bases and the V segment lost 3 bases, leaving 2 bases of the junction unmatched. CDR1 is MRHNA, CDR2 SNTAGT, per germline. The CDR3 here is CASSEQGFNEQFF. CDR3 DNA: TGTGCCAGCAGTGAACAGGGGTTCAATGAGCAGTTCTTC.

This clone was detected only a few times. The chain uses TRBV12-5 and TRBJ2-2; 9 nucleotides align to TRBD2. Trimming removed 3 bases from V and 5 bases from J; junction bases left unmatched: 19. The CDR3 is 20 residues long. Germline CDR1 LGHNT, CDR2 FRNRAP. In DNA, the CDR3 is TGTGCTAGTGGTTTCTGGACTAGCGAGAAATGGAGCCGGGGGACCGGGGAGCTGTTTTTT. It translates to CASGFWTSEKWSRGTGELFF.

With respect to this clone: The sample contains more than one DNA sequence encoding this CDR3. The rearrangement uses TRBV5-1 and TRBJ1-1; weak D call: TRBD1 (5 bases). Trimming left V 4 bases short and J 6 bases short, with 13 bases between. The length of the CDR3 is 13 residues. The germline V gene encodes CDR1 SGHRS and CDR2 YFSETQ. This CDR3 is CASSPSGGAEAFF. As DNA, the CDR3 is TGCGCCAGCAGCCCGAGTGGGGGGGCTGAAGCTTTCTTT.

The chain links TRBV6-1 to TRBJ1-5, with 10 bases matching TRBD1. The CDR3 has 14 residues. The V segment lost 8 bases and the J segment 5 bases; nucleotides outside the gene matches: 6. Per germline, CDR1 MNHNS and CDR2 SASEGT. The CDR3 coding sequence is TGTGCCAGCGCGAGGACAGGGGGGCATCAGCCCCAGCATTTT. Its translation: CASARTGGHQPQHF.